The clone carrying this TCR beta chain was seen only once. The data derive from a study of blood T cell repertoires in COVID-19. Turning to the study itself: The cDNA or gDNA used as material had been derived from T cells, B-cell-depleted T cells, or PBMCs.

TCRdb keeps only in-frame clones here, not all; method: immunoSEQ multiplex PCR. In the table there are 250,000 or so clones, about 91% of which are singletons. CDR3 size: 15 residues. CDR1 and CDR2 from the germline V gene are SGHNT and YENEEA. V shed 3 bases, J shed 2 bases, and the junction held 5 bases outside the gene matches. Sequencing input: peripheral blood. The chain links TRBV11-3 to TRBJ2-3; 7 bases agree with TRBD2. The clonotype originates from a woman in her twenties or thirties with COVID-19, enrolled during active disease. CDR3 in amino acids: CASSFGLVHTDTQYF. CDR3 nucleotide sequence: TGTGCCAGCAGCTTCGGACTAGTCCACACAGATACGCAGTATTTT.